These 31 T cell receptor beta chains share one sample of origin, sequenced in a study of control samples from healthy donors and cancer patients (dated by TCRdb to 2018 to 2021). Library preparation used the immunoSEQ multiplex PCR assay. The clones in this table, taken by TCRdb from immuneACCESS, are in-frame only. Not every clone is retained; where verified, under half of the shortfall comes from an unresolved V gene, and the cause of the rest is unknown. The sample table holds 75,000 to 90,000 clones, of which around 91% were seen once. The ten largest make up 7.2% of the sample. Sequencing was done on a sample of blood. These receptors all stem from a man aged 45-65 years in good health.

This clone was found a few times. The V and J genes are TRBV4-1 and TRBJ2-1; no reliable D call. V lost 0 bases, J lost 16 bases, and 22 bases lay in between. The CDR3 totals 15 residues. Germline CDR1 reads MGHRA; CDR2 reads YSYEKL. In nucleotides, the CDR3 is TGCGCCAGCAGCCAAGAATGGATGGTGCCGAAGACTTCATTCTTC. Its translation: CASSQEWMVPKTSFF.

This chain links TRBV5-6 with TRBJ2-3; 7 bases align to TRBD2. V trimming: 6 bases; J trimming: 1 base; junction bases outside the gene matches: 8. The CDR3 has 15 amino acids. Germline values: CDR1 SGHDT, CDR2 YYEEEE. Here the CDR3 reads CASTAVLAGTDTQYF. The CDR3 DNA is TGTGCCAGCACCGCCGTCCTAGCGGGCACAGATACGCAGTATTTT.

This rearrangement joins TRBV13 to TRBJ2-5; unclear D gene. The CDR3 is 14 amino acids. Trimming left V 1 base short and J 2 bases short, with 8 bases between. Germline values: CDR1 PRHDT, CDR2 FYEKMQ (reference sequence). DNA of the CDR3: TGTGCCAGCAGCTTAGCAGACTTACAAGAGACCCAGTACTTC. Translating gives CASSLADLQETQYF.

V is TRBV5-1 and J is TRBJ2-5; the D call may be TRBD1 or TRBD2 (5 bases each). The V and J ends lost 7 bases and 5 bases respectively, with 12 bases between them. CDR1 and CDR2 from the germline V gene are SGHRS and YFSETQ. The CDR3 is 12 amino acids. The CDR3 here is CASSGDGETQYF. For the CDR3, the DNA is TGCGCCAGCTCTGGGGACGGGGAGACCCAGTACTTC.

The rearrangement uses TRBV29-1 and TRBJ2-3; D is undetermined. The CDR3 extends over 12 amino acids. Germline V lookup: CDR1 SQVTM, CDR2 ANQGSEA. Trimming stripped 5 bases from V and 4 bases from J, with 10 bases between. CDR3 in amino acids: CSVSRQADTQYF. In nucleotides, the CDR3 is TGCAGCGTTTCCAGGCAGGCAGATACGCAGTATTTT.

The genes are TRBV6-4 and TRBJ2-7, with 11 positions matching TRBD1. The V gene's germline CDR1 is MRHNA and CDR2 SNTAGT. V shed 0 bases, J shed 3 bases, and the junction held 4 bases outside the gene matches. The CDR3 spans 16 residues. The CDR3 DNA is TGTGCCAGCAGTGACTCCCTTGGGACAGGGGGCTACGAGCAGTACTTC. Protein: CASSDSLGTGGYEQYF.

The chain employs TRBV19 and TRBJ1-1; possibly TRBD1 for D (5 bases). Germline assignment: CDR1 LNHDA and CDR2 SQIVND (reference sequence). The CDR3 totals 14 residues. Trimming left V 5 bases short and J 1 base short, with 11 bases between. CDR3 residues: CASSHRGRNTEAFF. As DNA, the CDR3 is TGTGCCAGTAGTCATAGGGGCAGGAACACTGAAGCTTTCTTT.

The chain is built from TRBV7-3 and TRBJ2-1; D ambiguous. Germline V lookup: CDR1 SGHTA, CDR2 FQGTGA. The ends were cut back, 0 bases at V and 10 bases at J, with 7 bases in the middle. The CDR3 covers 12 residues. CDR3 sequence reads: CASSLTGSEQFF. The DNA of the CDR3 is TGTGCCAGCAGCTTAACCGGGTCCGAGCAGTTCTTC. The variable domain in full, completed from reference TRBV7-3 and TRBJ2-1, reads GAGVSQTPSNKVTEKGKYVELRCDPISGHTALYWYRQSLGQGPEFLIYFQGTGAADDSGLPNDRFFAVRPEGSVSTLKIQRTERGDSAVYLCASSLTGSEQFFGPGTRLTVL.

The genes are TRBV7-9 and TRBJ2-3, with 8 bases matching TRBD1. The V gene end was trimmed by 4 bases and the J gene end by 2 bases; junction bases not matched to a gene: 11. Germline V gene sequence: CDR1 SEHNR, CDR2 FQNEAQ (reference sequence). This CDR3 spans 17 amino acids. In DNA form, the CDR3 reads TGTGCCAGCAGCTCCCGGGACAGGCCCCCTATCACAGATACGCAGTATTTT. This gives the protein CASSSRDRPPITDTQYF.

The chain links TRBV7-6 to TRBJ1-6; TRBD1 aligns across 10 bases. V was clipped by 0 bases and J by 9 bases; unmatched bases: 5. This CDR3 contains 16 residues. Germline V gene data show CDR1 as SGHVS and CDR2 as FNYEAQ. CDR3 sequence: CASSLATGGRGSPLHF. The CDR3 DNA reads as TGTGCCAGCAGCTTAGCGACAGGGGGCCGAGGTTCACCCCTCCACTTT.

The chain combines TRBV3-1 (or the pseudogene TRBV3-2) with TRBJ1-2; TRBD1 matches 7 bases. The germline V gene has CDR1 LGHDT and CDR2 YNNKEL (reference sequence). Trimming at V came to 0 bases and at J to 7 bases, leaving 14 bases not matched to a gene. CDR3 size: 17 residues. CDR3 sequence reads: CASSQDQSTGPLGGYTF. The CDR3 DNA follows: TGTGCCAGCAGCCAAGATCAGTCGACAGGGCCTTTGGGTGGCTACACCTTC.

The chain has TRBV6-6 and TRBJ2-5; TRBD2 matches at 12 bases. With 6 bases clipped from V and 2 bases from J, the junction kept 10 bases outside the gene matches. The germline CDR1 and CDR2 sequences are MNHNY and SVGAGI (reference sequence). The CDR3 extends over 17 amino acids. CDR3 sequence: CASSRPTSGGQQETQYF. The CDR3 region has the DNA TGTGCCAGCAGCCGACCGACTAGCGGGGGTCAACAAGAGACCCAGTACTTC.

This sequence joins TRBV10-3 and TRBJ2-3; 7 bases match TRBD1. The CDR3 loop spans 14 amino acids. The germline V gene has CDR1 ENHRY and CDR2 SYGVKD. Germline trimming cut 3 bases from V and 1 base from J; bases unmatched to any gene: 1. CDR3 in amino acids: CAISDTGGTDTQYF. The DNA for the CDR3 is TGTGCCATCAGTGATACAGGGGGCACAGATACGCAGTATTTT.

CDR3 nucleotides: TGCAGCGTTGGGGTAGTTTGGGGGACAGATACGCAGTATTTT. This encodes CSVGVVWGTDTQYF. The chain employs TRBV29-1 and TRBJ2-3, with D perhaps being TRBD1 or TRBD2 (5 bases each). Germline assignment: CDR1 SQVTM and CDR2 ANQGSEA. V lost 4 bases, J lost 3 bases, and 14 bases lay in between. The CDR3 totals 14 residues.

The CDR3 sequence is CASSRDGGQPQHF. CDR3 sequence (DNA): TGTGCCAGCAGCCGGGACGGAGGCCAGCCCCAGCATTTT. V usage is TRBV6-5 and J usage is TRBJ1-5, with D possibly TRBD1 on 5 matching bases. The V gene's germline CDR1 is MNHEY and CDR2 SVGAGI. The CDR3 is made up of 13 amino acids. Trimming shortened V by 6 bases and J by 7 bases, and 13 bases separated the two germline ends.

This chain joins TRBV7-3 and TRBJ1-2; D perhaps matches TRBD1 (5 bases). V was trimmed by 2 bases and J by 7 bases, leaving 17 bases between them. The CDR3 is made up of 15 amino acids. Germline CDR1 SGHTA, CDR2 FQGTGA. The CDR3 sequence: CASSLGPTGDVGYTF. DNA of the CDR3: TGTGCCAGCAGCTTAGGCCCTACAGGAGACGTTGGCTACACCTTC.

The rearrangement uses TRBV6-5 and TRBJ2-5, with 8 positions matching TRBD1. The V and J ends lost 8 bases and 5 bases, in that order; junction bases with no gene match: 4. The CDR3 totals 12 residues. CDR1 and CDR2 from the germline V gene are MNHEY and SVGAGI. For the CDR3, the DNA is TGTGCCAGCTGGACAGGGTCGGAGACCCAGTACTTC. Translated, it gives CASWTGSETQYF.

This clone was picked up one time. The chain couples TRBV18 to TRBJ2-7; the D gene is possibly TRBD1 (5 bases). The CDR3 sequence is 13 residues long. Between the trimmed V and J ends, which lost 3 bases and 5 bases, there was a span of 11 bases. Per germline, CDR1 KGHSH and CDR2 LQKENI. The CDR3 is CASSPTEVHEQYF. The CDR3 DNA reads TGTGCCAGCTCACCGACAGAGGTCCACGAGCAGTACTTC.

The gene calls are TRBV15 and TRBJ2-2; tentatively, D is TRBD2 (6 bases). Germline values: CDR1 LNHNV, CDR2 YYDKDF (reference sequence). This CDR3 contains 15 residues. The V end lost 5 bases, the J end lost 4 bases, and 14 bases lay between the germline ends. The CDR3 region is CATSGLGTFTGELFF. CDR3 sequence (DNA): TGTGCCACCAGCGGCCTGGGGACTTTCACCGGGGAGCTGTTTTTT.

J is TRBJ1-5 and V is TRBV12-5; tentatively, D is TRBD1 (6 bases). CDR1 is LGHNT and CDR2 is FRNRAP in the germline V gene. Between the trimmed V and J ends, which lost 3 bases and 5 bases, there was a span of 14 bases. The CDR3 spans 15 residues. CDR3 nucleotides: TGTGCTAGTGGTTTCGTTTCAGGGGCGGATCAGCCCCAGCATTTT. Its protein product is CASGFVSGADQPQHF. Supplemented by reference TRBV12-5 and TRBJ1-5, the full variable domain reads DARVTQTPRHKVTEMGQEVTMRCQPILGHNTVFWYRQTMMQGLELLAYFRNRAPLDDSGMPKDRFSAEMPDATLATLKIQPSEPRDSAVYFCASGFVSGADQPQHFGDGTRLSIL.

This chain joins TRBV27 and TRBJ2-3; TRBD2 matches at 12 bases. The CDR3 sequence is 16 residues long. Germline trimming cut 1 base from V and 4 bases from J; bases unmatched to any gene: 3. Germline loops: CDR1 MNHEY, CDR2 SMNVEV (reference sequence). The CDR3 sequence: CASSLYLAGGPDTQYF. The CDR3, as DNA: TGTGCCAGCAGTTTATACCTAGCGGGGGGGCCAGATACGCAGTATTTT.

The chain carries TRBV18 and TRBJ1-5; possible D gene TRBD1, 5 bases. The ends were cut back, 2 bases at V and 5 bases at J, with 7 bases in the middle. Germline lookup yields CDR1 KGHSH and CDR2 LQKENI. CDR3 size: 13 residues. The CDR3 DNA reads as TGTGCCAGCTCACCAATGACAGATCAGCCCCAGCATTTT. It encodes CASSPMTDQPQHF.

The rearrangement links TRBV6-2 or TRBV6-3 to TRBJ1-2; D unresolved. The CDR3 length is 16 residues. V lost 0 bases, J lost 8 bases, and 19 bases lay in between. From germline, CDR1 is MNHEY and CDR2 SVGEGT. The CDR3 is CASSYSTARGLGGYTF. The CDR3 DNA follows: TGTGCCAGCAGTTACTCGACGGCTCGGGGATTAGGCGGCTACACCTTC.

To note about this clone: At the DNA level, this CDR3 is encoded by other sequences in the same sample as well. This sequence joins TRBV12-3 or TRBV12-4 and TRBJ1-1; D gene uncertain. The V gene lost 3 bases and the J gene lost 5 bases, with 4 bases spanning the gap. This CDR3 is 11 amino acids long. Written as DNA, the CDR3 is TGTGCCAGCAGTTTGGGAACTGAAGCTTTCTTT. Its translation: CASSLGTEAFF.

There are a few counts of this clone. V usage is TRBV18 and J usage is TRBJ1-1, with TRBD1 as a possible D gene (5 bases). There are 16 residues in the CDR3. With 2 bases removed from V and 5 bases from J, the gap between germline ends came to 18 bases. CDR1 and CDR2 from the germline V gene are KGHSH and LQKENI. The CDR3 region is CASSPALTSGGTEAFF. CDR3 sequence (DNA): TGTGCCAGCTCACCAGCTTTAACTTCGGGGGGGACTGAAGCTTTCTTT.

The chain recombines TRBV4-1 with TRBJ1-5, with D perhaps TRBD1 (5 bases). This CDR3 contains 16 residues. Germline CDR1 MGHRA, CDR2 YSYEKL. V lost 0 bases and J lost 5, with 14 bases in between. This chain's CDR3 is CASSQELQATHQPQHF. The CDR3 DNA reads as TGCGCCAGCAGCCAAGAATTACAGGCCACCCATCAGCCCCAGCATTTT.

This clone was counted once. The V call is TRBV7-9, the J call TRBJ1-3, with unresolved D. This CDR3 spans 11 amino acids. Germline-derived CDR1 and CDR2 are SEHNR and FQNEAQ (reference sequence). V gave up 4 bases and J gave up 4 bases, with 2 bases separating them. The CDR3 is CASSSGNTIYF. In nucleotides, the CDR3 is TGTGCCAGCAGCTCGGGAAACACCATATATTTT.

CDR3 region: CASSQDPGSHGELFF. The DNA for the CDR3 is TGTGCCAGCAGCCAAGATCCGGGGTCACACGGGGAGCTGTTTTTT. The V call is TRBV4-2, the J call TRBJ2-2; a weak D match, TRBD2 (5 bases). The CDR3 totals 15 residues. Germline V CDR1 and CDR2: LGHNA, YNFKEQ. Trimming left V 0 bases short and J 7 bases short, with 12 bases between.

This clone occurred once. As DNA, the CDR3 is TGTGCCAGTAGCCCGGGACAGGGGGCGCACCAAGAGACCCAGTACTTC. Its protein is CASSPGQGAHQETQYF. V gene TRBV19 combines with J gene TRBJ2-5, with 12 bases fitting TRBD1. V was pared by 6 bases and J by 0 bases, with 5 bases of the junction left unmatched. The germline CDR1 and CDR2 sequences are LNHDA and SQIVND (reference sequence). This CDR3 has 16 amino acids. The whole variable domain, remainder taken from reference TRBV19 and TRBJ2-5, is DGGITQSPKYLFRKEGQNVTLSCEQNLNHDAMYWYRQDPGQGLRLIYYSQIVNDFQKGDIAEGYSVSREKKESFPLTVTSAQKNPTAFYLCASSPGQGAHQETQYFGPGTRLLVL.

This rearrangement joins TRBV5-1 to TRBJ2-2; D is unclear. V gave up 4 bases and J gave up 3 bases, with 10 bases separating them. Germline values: CDR1 SGHRS, CDR2 YFSETQ. CDR3 length: 14 amino acids. The CDR3 DNA follows: TGCGCCAGCAGCCTGAGGAAGGACACCGGGGAGCTGTTTTTT. This translates into CASSLRKDTGELFF.

The chain uses TRBV15 and TRBJ2-3; D gene uncertain. This CDR3 has 15 residues. CDR1 and CDR2 from the germline V gene are LNHNV and YYDKDF (reference sequence). V gave up 1 base and J gave up 0 bases, with 8 bases separating them. The CDR3: CATSRGHPSTDTQYF. The CDR3 DNA sequence: TGTGCCACCAGCAGAGGGCACCCCAGCACAGATACGCAGTATTTT. The full variable domain, in which reference TRBV15 and TRBJ2-3 provide the parts outside the CDR3, is DAMVIQNPRYQVTQFGKPVTLSCSQTLNHNVMYWYQQKSSQAPKLLFHYYDKDFNNEADTPDNFQSRRPNTSFCFLDIRSPGLGDTAMYLCATSRGHPSTDTQYFGPGTRLTVL.